The 2 T cell receptor beta chains below come from one sample, sequenced in a study of identical twins. TCRdb ran MiXCR on the 5' RACE reads and lists one entry per CDR3 protein. The profile shows some 600,000 distinct CDR3 sequences, 7% to 7.5% of them singletons. This sample was also put to use in a study of yellow fever vaccine responses in identical twins.

Specimen: PBMCs. The source of these receptors is a woman aged 18-29 years in good health.

The chain recombines TRBV14 with TRBJ1-1; weak D call: TRBD1 (5 bases). Trimming took off 3 bases at V and 1 base at J, with 15 bases between the two ends. Germline CDR1 and CDR2: SGHDN and FVKESK. CDR3 length: 16 residues. Here the CDR3 reads CASSHRIGQGNTEAFF. For the CDR3, the DNA is TGTGCCAGCAGCCACCGGATAGGTCAGGGGAACACTGAAGCTTTCTTT.

This clonotype was detected a few times. The chain links TRBV28 to TRBJ2-2; the D gene is possibly TRBD1 (7 bases). The CDR3 totals 16 residues. The V end was cut by 8 bases, the J end by 0 bases, with 16 bases between. Germline assignment: CDR1 MDHEN and CDR2 SYDVKM. The CDR3 region has the DNA TGTGCCAGCGCTCAGTCAGGGGGGCCGAACACCGGGGAGCTGTTTTTT. This sequence encodes CASAQSGGPNTGELFF.